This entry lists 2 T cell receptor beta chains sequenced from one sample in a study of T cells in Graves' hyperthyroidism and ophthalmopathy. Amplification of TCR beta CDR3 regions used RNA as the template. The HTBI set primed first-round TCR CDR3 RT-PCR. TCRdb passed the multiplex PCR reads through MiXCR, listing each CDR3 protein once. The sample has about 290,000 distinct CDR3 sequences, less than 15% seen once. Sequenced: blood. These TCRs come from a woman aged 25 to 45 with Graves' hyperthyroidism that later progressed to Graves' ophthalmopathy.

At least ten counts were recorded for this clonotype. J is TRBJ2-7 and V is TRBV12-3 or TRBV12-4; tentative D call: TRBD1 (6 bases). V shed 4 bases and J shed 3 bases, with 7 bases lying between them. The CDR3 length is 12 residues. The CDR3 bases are TGTGCCAGCAGTTGGGGACACTACGAGCAGTACTTC. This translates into CASSWGHYEQYF.

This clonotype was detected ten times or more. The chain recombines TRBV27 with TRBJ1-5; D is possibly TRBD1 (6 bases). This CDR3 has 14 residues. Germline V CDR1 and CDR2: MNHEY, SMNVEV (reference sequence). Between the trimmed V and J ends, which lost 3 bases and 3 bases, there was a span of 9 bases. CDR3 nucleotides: TGTGCCAGCAGTTTGTGGGGGCTCAATCAGCCCCAGCATTTT. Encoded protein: CASSLWGLNQPQHF.